The clone carrying this TCR beta chain was seen a handful of times. Uncontrolled infection, other autoimmune disease, pregnancy and lactation each barred patients from inclusion. Diagnosis rested on symptoms, serum thyroxine and TRAb, thyroid ultrasound, and orbital computed tomography. The sample is drawn from a study of T cells in Graves' hyperthyroidism and ophthalmopathy. As for the study in general: At the time of initial diagnosis and before any treatment, peripheral blood was collected.

Template material for amplifying TCR beta CDR3 regions consisted of RNA transcripts. The HTBI set primed first-round TCR CDR3 RT-PCR. TCRdb reprocessed the multiplex PCR reads with MiXCR, giving one entry per CDR3 protein. The sample lists nearly 750,000 distinct CDR3 sequences, 30% to 40% seen once, with around 29% in the top ten. The V end lost 3 bases, the J end lost 2 bases, and 12 bases lay between the germline ends. CDR1 and CDR2 (germline): SGHKS, YYEKEE (reference sequence). The CDR3 runs 14 residues. The chain uses TRBV5-5 and TRBJ2-7, with D possibly being TRBD2 (7 bases). The sample consisted of blood. This TCR derives from a woman between 35 and 50 years old with Graves' hyperthyroidism. The CDR3 loop is CASSYTGTTYEQYF. Here the CDR3 DNA reads TGTGCCAGCAGCTACACAGGGACTACCTACGAGCAGTACTTC.